A single T cell receptor beta chain is shown here with its context. Its target is not known. The sample originates from a study of a mutant IDH1 vaccine in newly diagnosed glioma. Background on the study: Across weeks 1, 3, 5, 7, 11, 15, 19 and 23, patients received a vaccination each time, eight in all.

Germline loops: CDR1 SQVTM, CDR2 ANQGSEA. The CDR3 contains 12 residues. The V gene end was trimmed by 7 bases and the J gene end by 5 bases; junction bases not matched to a gene: 4. TCRdb's table, derived via immunoSEQ multiplex PCR, lists solely in-frame clones and lacks some. The data show about 51,000 clones, roughly 73% seen once. Time point specified: week 5, during vaccination. Vaccination comprised doses that each held 300 ug of mutant IDH1 20-mer peptide, plus topical imiquimod. This receptor was obtained from a man between 45 and 60 years old with glioma. The specimen comprised PBMCs, sampled from a glioma patient whose treatment included an IDH1 peptide vaccine. The genes are TRBV29-1 and TRBJ1-4, with 7 bases matching TRBD1. CDR3 DNA: TGCAGCGCCCTGACAGGGAATGAAAAACTGTTTTTT. As protein: CSALTGNEKLFF.